This T cell receptor beta chain derives from a study of blood T cell repertoires in COVID-19. Generated by immunoSEQ multiplex PCR, the TCRdb table keeps only in-frame clones and is missing some. The sample has about 45,000 clones; about 85% are singletons. The CDR3 spans 15 residues. Germline lookup yields CDR1 LNHDA and CDR2 SQIVND (reference sequence). Unmatched junction bases numbered 8, after V lost 5 bases and J lost 4 bases. Sequences were obtained from peripheral blood. This receptor was taken from an elderly woman with acute or convalescent COVID-19. The chain carries TRBV19 and TRBJ2-7; TRBD2 aligns across 10 bases. CDR3 bases: TGTGCCAGTAGTCCCAGCGGGAGGGCCAGTTACGAGCAGTACTTC. Its translation is CASSPSGRASYEQYF.